This paragraph covers one TCR beta chain sequence. The specificity of this receptor is unknown. Base qualities are missing; no much larger clone stands one base away. The CDR3, from cysteine to phenylalanine, totals 13 residues. Just CDR3 DNA is preserved here, 39 bases in frame from base 1. For this chain, trimming is 6 bases at the V end and 5 bases at the J end, and the number of junction bases without a gene match is 5. The germline V gene supplies CDR1 MGHDK and CDR2 SYGVNS. Genomic DNA served as template for TCR beta VDJ combination and CDR3 sequence profiling. An Illumina HiSeq 2000 was the platform used for TCR repertoire sequencing. In the paper's pipeline: TRBV/TRBJ rearrangement plots, CDR3 size and DJ length profiles, and Simpson's diversity index were used to assess repertoires. The most abundant DNA sequence in the deep sequencing data was defined as the immunodominant clone. CDR3 amino acid sequences were screened for sharing across subjects and compared with published repertoires and the VDJdb database. TCRdb trimmed the raw reads at Q25, called clones with MiXCR and kept productive beta chains. Rows with one shared CDR3 protein collapse into an entry with the most common genes and DNA. The V and J calls were not made by the authors but by TCRdb's processing. In this sample the table shows 98,000 or so distinct CDR3 sequences, approximately 48% of which occur a single time. Of the sample, approximately 32% falls within the top ten clones.

This record belongs to a study of CD8+CD57+ T cells in acquired aplastic anemia (dated by TCRdb to between 2017 and 2018). About the investigation overall: DNA extracted from sorted CD4+ and CD8+ cells had a mean of roughly 3 ug, with a range of roughly 0.2 to 30 ug. Healthy donor samples averaged about 9.9 million reads for CD4+ and fewer than 12 million for CD8+ cells.

In this study, sorted CD4+ and CD8+ T cells from the blood of healthy subjects and of severe aplastic anemia patients had their TCR repertoires deep-sequenced. Ficoll-Paque density gradient centrifugation was used to isolate peripheral blood mononuclear cells. Before DNA extraction, CD4+ and CD8+ T cells were sorted with FACS or magnetic beads. Overall results and qualifications from the work: Patients and healthy controls showed no significant difference in CD8+ Simpson's diversity (P=0.060). About 29 CD8+ CDR3 sequences were found to be shared between patients and controls, but these sequences appeared to be highly expressed in patients and within the immunodominant clones of the patients.

Here the chain combines TRBV25-1 and TRBJ2-5; TRBD2 aligns with 8 central bases. This receptor was obtained from a human donor in good health, serving as a control. Sequencing used sorted CD4+, CD8+, or CD8+CD57+ T cells (not recorded which) from PBMCs. This receptor has the CDR3 CASSWTSYETQYF. The nucleotides are TGTGCCAGCAGCTGGACTAGCTATGAGACCCAGTACTTC.